These 25 T cell receptor beta chains were all obtained from the same sample, sequenced in a study of CD8+CD57+ T cells in acquired aplastic anemia. Investigators profiled TCR beta VDJ and CDR3 from genomic DNA template. Each CDR3 protein gets one entry after TCRdb re-called the reads with MiXCR. The profile shows about 190,000 distinct CDR3 sequences, less than 70% of them singletons. Sample: sorted CD4+, CD8+, or CD8+CD57+ T cells (not recorded which) from PBMCs. These receptors were collected from a human donor in good health, serving as a control.

As for this clonotype: Germline is not matched at one junction end, which may reflect a read error. The rearrangement joins TRBV7-2 to TRBJ1-2; D gene unclear. This CDR3 has 15 residues. Germline lookup yields CDR1 SGHTA and CDR2 FQGNSA. The CDR3 nucleotides read TGCGCCAGCAGCCAAGAGTGGGGATCCAACTATGGCTACACCTTC. It translates to CASSQEWGSNYGYTF.

This clonotype showed up just once. A much larger clone differs from this one at a single base, so this may be a read error. The chain joins TRBV7-2 to TRBJ1-2, with unresolved D. Germline assignment: CDR1 SGHTA and CDR2 FQGNSA. This CDR3 is 14 amino acids long. CDR3 nucleotides: TGTGCCGGCAGCTCCCCCCAGGTTGAATATGGCTACACCTTC. Encoded protein: CAGSSPQVEYGYTF. The entire variable domain, with the rest obtained from reference TRBV7-2 and TRBJ1-2, is as follows: GAGVSQSPSNKVTEKGKDVELRCDPISGHTALYWYRQSLGQGLEFLIYFQGNSAPDKSGLPSDRFSAERTGGSVSTLTIQRTQQEDSAVYLCAGSSPQVEYGYTFGSGTRLTVV.

The chain combines TRBV2 with TRBJ2-5; no definite D call. The V and J ends lost 6 bases and 5 bases respectively, with 13 bases between them. This CDR3 has 13 amino acids. The germline V gene encodes CDR1 SNHLY and CDR2 FYNNEI. The CDR3 sequence: CASSPLRWETQYF. CDR3 DNA: TGTGCCAGCAGCCCCTTGAGGTGGGAGACCCAGTACTTC.

This sequence joins TRBV9 and TRBJ1-1; D is possibly TRBD1 (5 bases). This CDR3 has 15 amino acids. Trimming stripped 2 bases from V and 2 bases from J, with 13 bases between. Germline CDR1 and CDR2: SGDLS and YYNGEE. For the CDR3, the DNA is TGTGCCAGCAGCGTCTCCGGGACGTCTAACACTGAAGCTTTCTTT. Translation gives CASSVSGTSNTEAFF.

With regard to this clonotype: Mismatch with germline at one junction end may stem from a read error. In nucleotides, the CDR3 is TGTGCCACCAGTGAGTCGTACCCGGACAGGAACACCGGGGAGCTGTTTTTC. It codes for CATSESYPDRNTGELFF. The J gene is TRBJ2-2, the V gene TRBV24-1, with 7 bases identical to TRBD1. The CDR3 has 17 residues. In germline, CDR1 is KGHDR, CDR2 SFDVKD.

This clonotype was observed a few times. The chain has TRBV5-1 and TRBJ1-4; 10 nucleotides agree with TRBD1. From germline, CDR1 is SGHRS and CDR2 YFSETQ. The V and J ends lost 7 bases and 8 bases, in that order; junction bases with no gene match: 8. The length of the CDR3 is 14 residues. The CDR3 reads CASGSGTGVEKLFF. Written as DNA, the CDR3 is TGCGCCAGCGGATCCGGGACAGGGGTCGAAAAACTGTTTTTT.

J is TRBJ2-7 and V is TRBV30, with TRBD2 identical over 8 bases. CDR1 and CDR2 from the germline V gene are GTSNPN and SVGIG (reference sequence). The CDR3 runs to 13 residues. The ends lost 3 bases at V and 6 bases at J; junction bases unmatched: 7. The CDR3 protein is CAWSGGEEAEQYF. CDR3 bases: TGTGCCTGGAGCGGGGGGGAAGAGGCCGAGCAGTACTTC.

There are many counts of this clonotype. This chain uses TRBV7-9 with TRBJ2-3, with 7 bases that match TRBD1. The CDR3 sequence is 19 residues long. Germline trimming cut 4 bases from V and 2 bases from J; bases unmatched to any gene: 18. Germline CDR1 SEHNR, CDR2 FQNEAQ (reference sequence). The CDR3, as DNA: TGTGCCAGCAGCTCAAACCGAATAAACAGGGGTGAGGTCACAGATACGCAGTATTTT. Protein product: CASSSNRINRGEVTDTQYF.

This chain connects TRBV7-9 to TRBJ2-5; D ambiguous. V lost 0 bases and J 14 bases, leaving 16 bases between the germline ends. Germline lookup yields CDR1 SEHNR and CDR2 FQNEAQ (reference sequence). The CDR3 is 13 residues long. The CDR3 spells CASSLAIQVLPYF. The CDR3 DNA is TGTGCCAGCAGCTTAGCGATTCAGGTCTTGCCTTACTTC.

This chain uses TRBV20-1 with TRBJ2-5, with 7 bases that match TRBD2. CDR3 length: 12 amino acids. V was clipped by 6 bases and J by 2 bases; unmatched bases: 3. Germline loops: CDR1 DFQATT, CDR2 SNEGSKA (reference sequence). Here the CDR3 DNA reads TGCAGTGCGAGGGAGGGACAAGAGACCCAGTACTTC. This translates into CSAREGQETQYF.

This clonotype has ten or more counts. The chain has TRBV7-2 and TRBJ1-4; D call uncertain. V lost 0 bases to trimming and J lost 2 bases, with 10 bases between them. There are 16 residues in the CDR3. Germline V gene data show CDR1 as SGHTA and CDR2 as FQGNSA. Here the CDR3 reads CASSLASGGTNEKLFF. CDR3 sequence (DNA): TGTGCCAGCAGCTTAGCGAGTGGAGGCACTAATGAAAAACTGTTTTTT. The variable domain in full, with the rest retrieved from reference TRBV7-2 and TRBJ1-4, is GAGVSQSPSNKVTEKGKDVELRCDPISGHTALYWYRQSLGQGLEFLIYFQGNSAPDKSGLPSDRFSAERTGGSVSTLTIQRTQQEDSAVYLCASSLASGGTNEKLFFGSGTQLSVL.

This clonotype was observed a few times. The V call is TRBV7-2, the J call TRBJ1-6; no clear D. Trimming removed 1 base at V and 0 bases at J, with 7 bases between. Germline-derived CDR1 and CDR2 are SGHTA and FQGNSA. The CDR3 has 16 residues. CDR3 in DNA: TGTGCCAGCAGCTTAGGGCGGTACTCCTATAATTCACCCCTCCACTTT. Residues: CASSLGRYSYNSPLHF.

In this sample, this clonotype turned up many times. This sequence joins TRBV7-2 and TRBJ2-3; TRBD2 is a possible D gene (6 bases). V was clipped by 5 bases and J by 2 bases, with 14 bases between them. CDR3 length equals 15 residues. From germline, CDR1 is SGHTA and CDR2 FQGNSA. The CDR3 region is CASSTQAGTTDTQYF. DNA of the CDR3: TGTGCCAGCAGCACCCAGGCGGGAACCACAGATACGCAGTATTTT.

This sequence joins TRBV10-1 and TRBJ2-3, with 13 bases lining up with TRBD2. The CDR3 runs to 17 residues. CDR1 is WNHNN, CDR2 SYGVQD, per germline (reference sequence). The ends lost 5 bases at V and 1 base at J; junction bases unmatched: 6. The CDR3 reads CASSLLAGGPGTDTQYF. The CDR3 nucleotides are TGCGCCAGCAGTCTACTAGCGGGGGGGCCGGGCACAGATACGCAGTATTTT.

About this clonotype: A much bigger clone sits one base away, suggesting this may be a read error. The chain links TRBV4-1 to TRBJ1-3; D call uncertain. The CDR3 is 16 amino acids. The germline V gene encodes CDR1 MGHRA and CDR2 YSYEKL. CDR3 region: CASGQVASGLKNTIYF. The CDR3 DNA is TGCGCCAGCGGCCAAGTGGCGAGCGGGTTGAAAAACACCATATATTTT.

This clonotype was recorded only once. The chain carries TRBV10-3 and TRBJ2-7; 12 bases agree with TRBD1. V shed 6 bases and J 4 bases; nucleotides not matched to a gene: 13. The germline CDR1 and CDR2 sequences are ENHRY and SYGVKD. The CDR3 length is 17 residues. The CDR3 sequence is CAIRGQGARDYTYEQYF. DNA for the CDR3: TGTGCCATCAGGGGACAGGGGGCGCGGGACTACACATACGAGCAGTACTTC.

The chain links TRBV10-2 to TRBJ2-5; 9 bases align to TRBD1. The germline V gene encodes CDR1 WSHSY and CDR2 SAAADI. The CDR3 is made up of 14 amino acids. The ends lost 7 bases at V and 4 bases at J; junction bases unmatched: 7. The CDR3 is CASNAGTGRETQYF. Written as DNA, the CDR3 is TGCGCCAGCAACGCCGGGACAGGGCGAGAGACCCAGTACTTC.

V is TRBV2 and J is TRBJ1-6; 7 bases align to TRBD1. CDR3 size: 14 residues. Germline V gives CDR1 SNHLY, CDR2 FYNNEI. V was pared by 6 bases and J by 9 bases, with 8 bases of the junction left unmatched. The CDR3 spells CASRRQGGTSPLHF. The CDR3, as DNA: TGTGCCAGCAGGAGACAGGGTGGCACTTCACCCCTCCACTTT.

The chain uses TRBV20-1 and TRBJ2-6, with 9 positions matching TRBD1. The germline CDR1 and CDR2 sequences are DFQATT and SNEGSKA (reference sequence). The V segment lost 3 bases and the J segment 11 bases; nucleotides outside the gene matches: 11. This CDR3 is 15 amino acids long. The chain's CDR3 is CSASKSGQGAYVLTF. CDR3 sequence (DNA): TGCAGTGCTAGTAAATCGGGACAGGGTGCCTACGTCCTGACTTTC.

The chain joins TRBV24-1 to TRBJ2-3; D may be TRBD1 or TRBD2 (5 bases each). In germline, CDR1 is KGHDR, CDR2 SFDVKD. This CDR3 region has 13 residues. The V gene lost 5 bases and the J gene lost 1 base, with 6 bases spanning the gap. The CDR3 spells CATSAGRTDTQYF. As DNA, the CDR3 is TGTGCCACCAGTGCGGGGCGCACAGATACGCAGTATTTT.

Note on this clonotype: The junction departs from germline at one end; a sequencing error may be responsible. In DNA form, the CDR3 reads TGCGCCAGCAGCCAAGAAATGGGGGGCACTGAAGCTTTCTTT. Protein: CASSQEMGGTEAFF. The chain has TRBV11-2 and TRBJ1-1; D may be TRBD1 (5 bases). The CDR3 is made up of 14 amino acids. CDR1 SGHAT and CDR2 FQNNGV come from the germline V gene. The full variable domain, completed using reference TRBV11-2 and TRBJ1-1, is EAGVAQSPRYKIIEKRQSVAFWCNPISGHATLYWYQQILGQGPKLLIQFQNNGVVDDSQLPKDRFSAERLKGVDSTLKIQPAKLEDSAVYLCASSQEMGGTEAFFGQGTRLTVV.

The chain uses TRBV10-3 and TRBJ2-7; D may be TRBD2 (6 bases). Trimming stripped 3 bases from V and 2 bases from J, with 14 bases between. Germline V lookup: CDR1 ENHRY, CDR2 SYGVKD. This CDR3 region has 15 residues. The chain's CDR3 is CAISDPGLGAYEQYF. The CDR3 DNA is TGTGCCATCAGTGACCCGGGACTGGGGGCCTACGAGCAGTACTTC.

This chain joins TRBV7-2 and TRBJ2-7, with 8 bases identical to TRBD1. CDR3 length equals 14 residues. Looked up from germline, CDR1 is SGHTA and CDR2 is FQGNSA. The V gene end was trimmed by 5 bases and the J gene end by 9 bases; junction bases not matched to a gene: 12. DNA of the CDR3: TGTGCCAGCAGCCGACAGGGGCTATCTACGGGGCAGTACTTC. Translating it yields CASSRQGLSTGQYF. Based on the CDR3 plus reference TRBV7-2 and TRBJ2-7, the full variable domain is GAGVSQSPSNKVTEKGKDVELRCDPISGHTALYWYRQSLGQGLEFLIYFQGNSAPDKSGLPSDRFSAERTGGSVSTLTIQRTQQEDSAVYLCASSRQGLSTGQYFGPGTRLTVT.

On this clonotype itself: Its ends do not fully match the called genes, so a read error is possible. The chain couples TRBV5-1 to TRBJ2-1; D remains unclear. The CDR3 length is 15 residues. CDR1 is SGHRS, CDR2 YFSETQ, per germline. This chain's CDR3 is CASSAQTGSYNEQFF. The CDR3 DNA reads TGTGCCAGCAGCGCCCAGACCGGGTCCTACAATGAGCAGTTCTTC.

This rearrangement joins TRBV7-9 to TRBJ1-1, with D unresolved. The CDR3 sequence is 14 residues long. V was clipped by 2 bases and J by 8 bases, with 15 bases between them. Germline assignment: CDR1 SEHNR and CDR2 FQNEAQ (reference sequence). CDR3 DNA sequence: TGTGCCAGCAGCTTAAGGTGGAGCGACCGCGAAGCTTTCTTT. It codes for CASSLRWSDREAFF.